The T cell receptor beta chain under discussion was sequenced for a study of T cells after yellow fever vaccination. Background on the study: Fractions low in cell number were prepared with SMART-Seq v4 Ultra Low Input. Study observations and caveats: Boosting was followed by the reappearance of most primary-vaccination clones (around 95% CD4, about 88% CD8).

TCRdb reprocessed the 5' RACE reads via MiXCR and lists one record per CDR3 protein. This sample has 300,000 to 450,000 distinct CDR3 sequences, with roughly 8.4% found just once. Remarks on this clonotype: Its cognate antigen is unknown.

The germline CDR1 and CDR2 sequences are MNHNS and SASEGT. Trimming removed 6 bases at V and 5 bases at J, with 13 bases between. The CDR3 contains 13 residues. The receptor was derived from a man between 18 and 29 years old who received the YFV17D yellow fever vaccine. The specimen was PBMCs, collected more than 35 days after the first yellow fever vaccination. J is TRBJ2-5 and V is TRBV6-1, with D uncertain. CDR3 in amino acids: CASRTLPQETQYF. For the CDR3, the DNA is TGTGCCAGCAGGACCCTCCCCCAGGAGACCCAGTACTTC.